Following are 5 T cell receptor beta chains from one sample sequenced in a study of cytomegalovirus exposure and HLA in healthy donors. Use of 60 Vbeta and 13 Jbeta primers characterized the PCR. TCRdb's table, derived via immunoSEQ multiplex PCR, lists solely in-frame clones and lacks some. Of roughly 69,000 clones detected, around 70% appear once; the ten largest clones hold 11% to 15%. The sample taken for sequencing was PBMCs. These receptors all come from a male donor in good health and CMV-seropositive.

The V and J genes are TRBV6-6 and TRBJ1-6; D gene ambiguous. Germline CDR1 reads MNHNY; CDR2 reads SVGAGI (reference sequence). The CDR3 is 12 residues long. Trimming took off 7 bases at V and 2 bases at J, with 3 bases between the two ends. The CDR3: CASTAYNSPLHF. The CDR3 DNA follows: TGTGCCAGCACTGCCTATAATTCACCCCTCCACTTT.

This clone occurred a few times. The J gene is TRBJ1-4, the V gene TRBV5-1, with 8 bases matching TRBD1. J lost 8 bases, V lost 3 bases, and 9 bases had no gene match. The CDR3 spans 15 residues. The V gene's germline CDR1 is SGHRS and CDR2 YFSETQ. CDR3 loop: CASSSMGQAGEKLFF. The CDR3, as DNA: TGCGCCAGCAGCTCCATGGGACAGGCCGGAGAAAAACTGTTTTTT.

The chain has TRBV7-2 and TRBJ1-1, with 8 bases aligning to TRBD1. There are 14 residues in the CDR3. V shed 5 bases, J shed 4 bases, and the junction held 6 bases outside the gene matches. Per the germline V gene, CDR1 is SGHTA and CDR2 is FQGNSA. CDR3 sequence (DNA): TGTGCCAGCAGCCCCCGGACAGGGAGCACTGAAGCTTTCTTT. It is translated as CASSPRTGSTEAFF.

The chain carries TRBV7-9 and TRBJ1-1, with a tentative D call TRBD1 (5 bases). This CDR3 is built from 14 residues. CDR1 and CDR2 from the germline V gene are SEHNR and FQNEAQ (reference sequence). The ends were cut back, 0 bases at V and 6 bases at J, with 11 bases in the middle. CDR3 amino acids: CASSLAPGLAEAFF. The CDR3 nucleotides read TGTGCCAGCAGCTTAGCACCAGGGTTGGCTGAAGCTTTCTTT.

The chain employs TRBV7-9 and TRBJ2-2, with D unresolved. CDR3 size: 15 residues. The V and J ends lost 5 bases and 0 bases respectively, with 10 bases between them. The germline CDR1 and CDR2 sequences are SEHNR and FQNEAQ (reference sequence). The CDR3: CASSPPRANTGELFF. The CDR3, as DNA: TGTGCCAGCAGCCCACCCCGGGCGAACACCGGGGAGCTGTTTTTT. The full variable domain, in which reference TRBV7-9 and TRBJ2-2 provide the parts outside the CDR3, is DTGVSQNPRHKITKRGQNVTFRCDPISEHNRLYWYRQTLGQGPEFLTYFQNEAQLEKSRLLSDRFSAERPKGSFSTLEIQRTEQGDSAMYLCASSPPRANTGELFFGEGSRLTVL.